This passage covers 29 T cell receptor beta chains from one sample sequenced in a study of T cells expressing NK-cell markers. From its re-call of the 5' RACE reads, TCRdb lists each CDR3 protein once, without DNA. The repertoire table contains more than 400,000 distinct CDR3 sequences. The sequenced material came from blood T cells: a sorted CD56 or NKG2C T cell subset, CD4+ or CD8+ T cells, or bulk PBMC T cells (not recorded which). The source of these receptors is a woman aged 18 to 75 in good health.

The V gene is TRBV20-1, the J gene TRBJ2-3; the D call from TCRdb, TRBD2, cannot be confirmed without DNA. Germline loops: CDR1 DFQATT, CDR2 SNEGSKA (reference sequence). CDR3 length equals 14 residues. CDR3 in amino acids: CSATGREWTDTQYF.

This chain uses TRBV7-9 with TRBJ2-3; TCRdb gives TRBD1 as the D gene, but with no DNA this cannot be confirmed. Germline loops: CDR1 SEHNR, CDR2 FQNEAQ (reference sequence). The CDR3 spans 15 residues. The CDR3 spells CASSFGTGDTDTQYF. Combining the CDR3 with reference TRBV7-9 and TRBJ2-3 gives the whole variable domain DTGVSQNPRHKITKRGQNVTFRCDPISEHNRLYWYRQTLGQGPEFLTYFQNEAQLEKSRLLSDRFSAERPKGSFSTLEIQRTEQGDSAMYLCASSFGTGDTDTQYFGPGTRLTVL.

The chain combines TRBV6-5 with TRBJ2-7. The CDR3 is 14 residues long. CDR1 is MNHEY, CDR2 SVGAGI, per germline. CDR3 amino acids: CASMLTRSSYEQYF.

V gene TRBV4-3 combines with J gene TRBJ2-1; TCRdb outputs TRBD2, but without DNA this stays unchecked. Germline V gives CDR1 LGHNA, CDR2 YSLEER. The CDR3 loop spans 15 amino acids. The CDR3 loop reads CASSDEVAGVVEQFF.

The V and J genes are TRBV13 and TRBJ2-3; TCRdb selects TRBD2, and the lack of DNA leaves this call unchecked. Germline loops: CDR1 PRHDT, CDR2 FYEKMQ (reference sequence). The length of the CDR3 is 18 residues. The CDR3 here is CASSSGRSRGGSTDTQYF.

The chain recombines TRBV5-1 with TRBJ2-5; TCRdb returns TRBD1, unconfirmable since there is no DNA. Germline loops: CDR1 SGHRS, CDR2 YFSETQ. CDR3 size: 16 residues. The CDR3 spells CASSRGQMDGGKTQYF.

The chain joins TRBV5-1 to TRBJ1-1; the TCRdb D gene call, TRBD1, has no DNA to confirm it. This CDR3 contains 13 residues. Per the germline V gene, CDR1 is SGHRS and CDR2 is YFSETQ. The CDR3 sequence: CASRPDRDTEAFF. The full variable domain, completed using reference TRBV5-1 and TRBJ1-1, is KAGVTQTPRYLIKTRGQQVTLSCSPISGHRSVSWYQQTPGQGLQFLFEYFSETQRNKGNFPGRFSGRQFSNSRSEMNVSTLELGDSALYLCASRPDRDTEAFFGQGTRLTVV.

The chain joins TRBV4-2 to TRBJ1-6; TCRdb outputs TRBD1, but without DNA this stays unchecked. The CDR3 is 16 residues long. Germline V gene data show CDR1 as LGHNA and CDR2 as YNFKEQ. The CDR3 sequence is CASSQEGAAANSPLHF.

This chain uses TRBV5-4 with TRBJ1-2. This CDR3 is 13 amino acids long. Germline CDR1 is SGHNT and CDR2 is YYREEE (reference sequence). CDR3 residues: CASSQRGPNGYTF.

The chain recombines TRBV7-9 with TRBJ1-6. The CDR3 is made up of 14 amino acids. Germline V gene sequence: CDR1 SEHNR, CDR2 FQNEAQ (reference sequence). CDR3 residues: CASSLARLNSPLHF.

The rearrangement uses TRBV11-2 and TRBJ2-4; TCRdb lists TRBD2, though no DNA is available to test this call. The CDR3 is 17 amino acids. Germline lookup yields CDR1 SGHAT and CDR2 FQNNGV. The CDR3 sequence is CASSHDTSGRVGNIQYF.

This chain's CDR3 is CSVSRGNTEAFF. The V gene is TRBV29-1, the J gene TRBJ1-1; the D call from TCRdb, TRBD1, cannot be confirmed without DNA. CDR1 and CDR2 (germline): SQVTM, ANQGSEA. The CDR3 consists of 12 residues.

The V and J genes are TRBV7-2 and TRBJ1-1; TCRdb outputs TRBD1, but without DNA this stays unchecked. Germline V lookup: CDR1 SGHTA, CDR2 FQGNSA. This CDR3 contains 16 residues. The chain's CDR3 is CASRNTGATAGTEAFF.

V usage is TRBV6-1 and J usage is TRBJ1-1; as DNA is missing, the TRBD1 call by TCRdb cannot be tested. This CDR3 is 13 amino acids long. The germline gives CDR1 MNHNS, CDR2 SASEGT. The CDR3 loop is CASSSHRATEAFF.

The chain's CDR3 is CASSPKVETQYF. This chain uses TRBV18 with TRBJ2-5. Germline-derived CDR1 and CDR2 are KGHSH and LQKENI. The CDR3 consists of 12 residues.

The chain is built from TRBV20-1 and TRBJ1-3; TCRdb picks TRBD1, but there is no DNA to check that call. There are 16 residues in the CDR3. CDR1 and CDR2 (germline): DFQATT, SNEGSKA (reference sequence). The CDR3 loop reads CSARDRGEVGGNTIYF.

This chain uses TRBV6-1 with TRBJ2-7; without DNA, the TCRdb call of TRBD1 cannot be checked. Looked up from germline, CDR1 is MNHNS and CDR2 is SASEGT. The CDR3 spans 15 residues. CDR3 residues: CASSESGQGTYEQYF.

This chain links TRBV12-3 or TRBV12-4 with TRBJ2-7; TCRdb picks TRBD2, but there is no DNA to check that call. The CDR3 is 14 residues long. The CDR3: CASSLSSGSVEQYF.

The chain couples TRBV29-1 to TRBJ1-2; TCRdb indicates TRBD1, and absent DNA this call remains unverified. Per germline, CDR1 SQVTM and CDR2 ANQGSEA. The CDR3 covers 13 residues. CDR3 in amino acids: CSVQGARDYGYTF.

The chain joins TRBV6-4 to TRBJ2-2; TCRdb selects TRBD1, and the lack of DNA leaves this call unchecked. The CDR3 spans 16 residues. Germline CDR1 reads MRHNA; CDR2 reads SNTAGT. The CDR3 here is CASSDEGAAETRELFF.

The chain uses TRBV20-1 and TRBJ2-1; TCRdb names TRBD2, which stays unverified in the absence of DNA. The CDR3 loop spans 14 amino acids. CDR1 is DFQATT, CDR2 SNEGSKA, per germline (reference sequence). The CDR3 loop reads CSATPSGTYNEQFF.

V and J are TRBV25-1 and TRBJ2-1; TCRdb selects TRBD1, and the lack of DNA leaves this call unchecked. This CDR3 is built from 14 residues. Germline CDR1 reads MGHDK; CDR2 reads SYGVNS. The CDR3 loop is CASSARGGYNEQFF.

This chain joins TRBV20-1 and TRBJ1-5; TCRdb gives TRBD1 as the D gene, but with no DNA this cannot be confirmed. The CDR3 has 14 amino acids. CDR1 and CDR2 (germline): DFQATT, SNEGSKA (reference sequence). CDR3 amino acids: CSAHTLQGSQPQHF.

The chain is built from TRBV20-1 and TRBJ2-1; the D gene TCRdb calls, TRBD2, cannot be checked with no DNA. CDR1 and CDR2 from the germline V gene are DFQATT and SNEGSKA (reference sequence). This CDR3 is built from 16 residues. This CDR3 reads CSARDPGTRTYNEQFF.

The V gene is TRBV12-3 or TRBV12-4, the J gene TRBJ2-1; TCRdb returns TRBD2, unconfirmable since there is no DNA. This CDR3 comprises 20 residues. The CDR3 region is CASSPGLAGDADFSYNEQFF.

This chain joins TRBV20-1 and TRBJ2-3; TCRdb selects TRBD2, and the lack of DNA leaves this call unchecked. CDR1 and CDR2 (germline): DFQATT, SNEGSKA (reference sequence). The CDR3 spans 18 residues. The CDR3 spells CSARGLAGDVDSTDTQYF.

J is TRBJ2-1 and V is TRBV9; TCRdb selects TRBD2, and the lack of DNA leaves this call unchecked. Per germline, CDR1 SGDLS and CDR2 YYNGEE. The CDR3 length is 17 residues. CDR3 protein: CASSVGGLAGTYNEQFF.

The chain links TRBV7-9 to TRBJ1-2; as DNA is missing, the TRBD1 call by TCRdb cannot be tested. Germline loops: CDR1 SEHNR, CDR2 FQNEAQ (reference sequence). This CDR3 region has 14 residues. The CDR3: CASSRTGTGEGYTF.

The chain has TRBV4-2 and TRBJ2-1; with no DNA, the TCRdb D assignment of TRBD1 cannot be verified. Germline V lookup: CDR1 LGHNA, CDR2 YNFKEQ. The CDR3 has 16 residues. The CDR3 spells CASSQEMAGARDEQFF.